Reported below is one T cell receptor beta chain. V lost 4 bases to trimming and J lost 3 bases, with 12 bases between them. This CDR3 region has 15 residues. Germline-derived CDR1 and CDR2 are SGHAT and FQNNGV. These data belong to a study of blood T cell repertoires in COVID-19. In the study overall: From the United States, Italy and Spain came samples of acute and convalescent COVID-19. The analysed material was cDNA or gDNA that came from T cells, B-cell-depleted T cells, or PBMCs.

In the original processing: For nucleated cells, counts were estimated from reference gene primer amplification. Some clones are missing from TCRdb's copy, which holds only in-frame ones; the method was immunoSEQ multiplex PCR. That table gives V, J and clone size, and the DNA gave D and trimming. The sample shows more than 300,000 clones, around 87% of them seen only once. Seattle researchers signed up patients amid active infection and tracked them longitudinally. The receptor comes from a woman in her fifties or sixties with COVID-19, enrolled during active disease. The chain uses TRBV11-2 and TRBJ1-4; weak D call: TRBD1 (5 bases). The specimen was peripheral blood. Here the CDR3 DNA reads TGTGCCAGCAGCTCCCTCGGGGGGTCTAATGAAAAACTGTTTTTT. Encoded protein: CASSSLGGSNEKLFF.